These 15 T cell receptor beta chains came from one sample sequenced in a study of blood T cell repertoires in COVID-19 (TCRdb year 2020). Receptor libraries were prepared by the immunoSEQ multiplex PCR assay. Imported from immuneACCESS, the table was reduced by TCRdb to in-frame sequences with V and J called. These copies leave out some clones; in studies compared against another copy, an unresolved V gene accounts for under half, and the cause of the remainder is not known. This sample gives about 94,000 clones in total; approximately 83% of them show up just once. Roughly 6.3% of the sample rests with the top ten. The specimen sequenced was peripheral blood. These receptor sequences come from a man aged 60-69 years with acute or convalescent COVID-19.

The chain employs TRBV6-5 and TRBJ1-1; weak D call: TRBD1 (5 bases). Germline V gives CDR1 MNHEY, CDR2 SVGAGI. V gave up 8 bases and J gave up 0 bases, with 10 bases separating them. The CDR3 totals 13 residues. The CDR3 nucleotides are TGTGCCAGCCGGAGACAGCTGAACACTGAAGCTTTCTTT. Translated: CASRRQLNTEAFF.

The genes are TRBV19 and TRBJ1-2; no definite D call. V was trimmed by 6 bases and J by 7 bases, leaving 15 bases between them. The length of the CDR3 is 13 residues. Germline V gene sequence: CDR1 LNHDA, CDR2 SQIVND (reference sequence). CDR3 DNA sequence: TGTGCCAGTAGCTTGGTGAGGGCCAGTGGCTACACCTTC. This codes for CASSLVRASGYTF.

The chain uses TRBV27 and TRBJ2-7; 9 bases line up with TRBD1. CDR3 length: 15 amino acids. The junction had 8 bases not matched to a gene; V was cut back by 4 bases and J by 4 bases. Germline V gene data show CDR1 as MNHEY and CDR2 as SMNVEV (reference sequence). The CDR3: CASSSPGQGGYEQYF. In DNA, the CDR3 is TGTGCCAGCAGTTCCCCGGGACAGGGTGGTTACGAGCAGTACTTC.

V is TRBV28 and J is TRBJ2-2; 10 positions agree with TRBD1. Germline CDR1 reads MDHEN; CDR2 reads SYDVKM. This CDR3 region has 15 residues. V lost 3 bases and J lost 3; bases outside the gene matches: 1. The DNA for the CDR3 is TGTGCCAGCAGTTTCGGACAGGGGGACACCGGGGAGCTGTTTTTT. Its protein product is CASSFGQGDTGELFF.

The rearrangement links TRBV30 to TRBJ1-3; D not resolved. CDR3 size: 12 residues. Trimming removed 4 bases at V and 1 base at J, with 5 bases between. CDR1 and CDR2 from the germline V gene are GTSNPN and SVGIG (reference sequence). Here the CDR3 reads CAWKASGNTIYF. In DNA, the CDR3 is TGTGCCTGGAAAGCATCTGGAAACACCATATATTTT.

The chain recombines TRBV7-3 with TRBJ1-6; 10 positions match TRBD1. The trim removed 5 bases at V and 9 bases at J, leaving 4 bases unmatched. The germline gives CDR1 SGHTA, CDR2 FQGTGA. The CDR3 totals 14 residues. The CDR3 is CASSQTGGGSPLHF. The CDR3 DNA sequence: TGTGCCAGCAGCCAGACAGGGGGCGGTTCACCCCTCCACTTT.

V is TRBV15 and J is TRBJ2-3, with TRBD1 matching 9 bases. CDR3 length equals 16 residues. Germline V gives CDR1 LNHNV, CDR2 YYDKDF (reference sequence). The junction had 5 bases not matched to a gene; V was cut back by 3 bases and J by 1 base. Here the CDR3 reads CATSRGQGGGTDTQYF. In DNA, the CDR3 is TGTGCCACCAGCAGGGGACAGGGAGGGGGCACAGATACGCAGTATTTT.

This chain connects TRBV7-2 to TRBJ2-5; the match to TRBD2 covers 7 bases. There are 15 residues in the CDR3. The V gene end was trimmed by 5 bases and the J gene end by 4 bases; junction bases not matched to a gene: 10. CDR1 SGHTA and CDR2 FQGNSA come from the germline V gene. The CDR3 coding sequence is TGTGCCAGCAGCACCGCGCGACTAGCAGCAGAGACCCAGTACTTC. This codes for CASSTARLAAETQYF.

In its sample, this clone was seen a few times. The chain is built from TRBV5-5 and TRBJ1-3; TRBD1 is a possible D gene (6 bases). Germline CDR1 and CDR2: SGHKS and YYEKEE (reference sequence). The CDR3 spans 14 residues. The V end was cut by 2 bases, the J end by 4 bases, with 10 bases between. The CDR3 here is CASSLQGGGNTIYF. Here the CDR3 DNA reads TGTGCCAGCAGCTTACAGGGTGGAGGAAACACCATATATTTT.

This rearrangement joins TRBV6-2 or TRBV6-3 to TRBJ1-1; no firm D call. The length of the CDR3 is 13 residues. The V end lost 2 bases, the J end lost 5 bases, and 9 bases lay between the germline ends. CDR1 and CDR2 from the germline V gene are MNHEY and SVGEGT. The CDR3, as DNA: TGTGCCAGCAGTTACGCGGCAGAGACTGAAGCTTTCTTT. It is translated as CASSYAAETEAFF.

As DNA, the CDR3 is TGTGCCAGCAGTGAGGTACCTACCCAAGAAGCTTTCTTT. It yields the protein CASSEVPTQEAFF. J is TRBJ1-1 and V is TRBV6-1, with D hard to call. Trimming took off 3 bases at V and 8 bases at J, with 13 bases between the two ends. Germline CDR1 MNHNS, CDR2 SASEGT. CDR3 size: 13 residues.

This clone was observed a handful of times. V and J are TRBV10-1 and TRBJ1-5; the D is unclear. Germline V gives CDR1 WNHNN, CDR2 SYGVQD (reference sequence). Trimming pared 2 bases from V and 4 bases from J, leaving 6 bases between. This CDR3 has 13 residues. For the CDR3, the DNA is TGCGCCAGCAGTGAGACGGGGAATCAGCCCCAGCATTTT. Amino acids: CASSETGNQPQHF.

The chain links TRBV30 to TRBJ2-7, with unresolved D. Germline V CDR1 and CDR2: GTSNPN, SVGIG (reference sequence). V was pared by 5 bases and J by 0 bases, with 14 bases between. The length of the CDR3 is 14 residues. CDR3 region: CAWEVSDGSYEQYF. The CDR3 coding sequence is TGTGCCTGGGAAGTAAGCGACGGCTCCTACGAGCAGTACTTC.

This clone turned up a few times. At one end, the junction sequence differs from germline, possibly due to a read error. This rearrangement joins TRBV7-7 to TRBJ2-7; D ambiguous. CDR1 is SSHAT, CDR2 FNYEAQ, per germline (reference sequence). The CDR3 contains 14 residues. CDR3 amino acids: CASSPTPTSYEQYF. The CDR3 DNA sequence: TGTGCTAGCAGTCCTACTCCCACCTCCTACGAGCAGTACTTC. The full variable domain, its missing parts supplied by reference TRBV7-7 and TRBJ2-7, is GAGVSQSPRYKVTKRGQDVTLRCDPISSHATLYWYQQALGQGPEFLTYFNYEAQPDKSGLPSDRFSAERPEGSISTLTIQRTEQRDSAMYRCASSPTPTSYEQYFGPGTRLTVT.

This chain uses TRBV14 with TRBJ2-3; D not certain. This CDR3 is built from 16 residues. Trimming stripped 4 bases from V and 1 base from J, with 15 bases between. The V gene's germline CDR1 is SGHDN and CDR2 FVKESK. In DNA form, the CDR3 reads TGTGCCAGCAGCCTAAGCGTCTACCTGGGCACAGATACGCAGTATTTT. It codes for CASSLSVYLGTDTQYF.